This TCR beta chain was captured by sequencing in a study of shared clonotypes between healthy human individuals (dated by TCRdb to between 2020 and 2021). Study-wide context: The cohort included a few men and a couple of women between 18 and 49 years of age. To estimate repertoire size and how much clonotype sharing occurs between individuals, the study deeply sequenced the blood TCR repertoires of roughly 5 healthy adults. Different laboratories and diverse techniques were used to prepare libraries and sequence TCR repertoires, to increase sequencing depth and limit assay-specific biases. Per donor, three plates each were used for CD4 naive and CD4 memory, two for CD8 naive, and one for CD8 memory. Per donor, leukapheresis produced somewhere between about 0.85 and 10 billion PBMCs.

Using the deep immunoSEQ assay, multiplex PCR amplified TCR CDR3 regions from genomic DNA. Genomic DNA extracted from each cell subset was distributed evenly over all wells of several immunoSEQ 96-well plates, and each plate served as one replicate. For sorted subsets, approximately 190 ng of genomic DNA, equivalent to 25,000 to 30,000 T cell genomes, went into each replicate PCR. Purified libraries were quantified with a Qubit 3.0 fluorometer, sized on a Bioanalyzer 2100, and re-quantified with the KAPA Library Quantification kit. A separate single-read 150-cycle Illumina NextSeq 550 flow cell was used to sequence each immunoSEQ 96-well plate. The authors processed their data as follows. Because only junctional sequences without quality scores were contained in the immunoSEQ output, filtering matching that applied to full-length reads could not be performed. To assign V/J genes and CDR3, sequences were annotated against IMGT germline references using PyIR, a Python wrapper for IgBLAST v1.9. Any read was removed if the V/J assignment was weak (E-value above 1e-6), the CDR3 was missing, or the read contained stop codons, out-of-frame junctions, or ambiguous translated residues. A V3J clonotype was defined by an identical inferred V gene, J gene, and CDR3 amino acid sequence. To compute the percentage overlap between repertoires, the number of shared unique clonotypes was divided by the size of the smaller repertoire. RTK rarefaction, the Chao1 estimator, and Recon v2.1 estimates of unobserved clonotypes were used to assess repertoire richness. Generation probabilities were computed with OLGA for all TCRbeta clonotypes obtained by the gDNA method from a few donors. Not all clones reach the TCRdb copy of this immuneACCESS table, which keeps in-frame sequences only. Checked studies attribute under half of the gap to unresolved V genes and leave the rest unexplained. V and J calls and clone size are given by that table; D and trimming were obtained from the DNA. The sample table lists roughly 2.1 million clones, around 93% of them with a count of one. The ten largest clones capture under 2% of the sample.

As concerns this clone: The antigen this receptor binds is unknown. No base qualities exist here, and no much larger clone lies one base off it.

What the research found in general, with its limitations: Clonotypes shared by all four sorted-subset donors showed higher generation probabilities than non-shared clonotypes. Only blood was sampled, and tissue TCR repertoires likely differ from those in blood. Approximately 5% of naive CD4, around 3.5% of naive CD8, 2.3% of memory CD4, and roughly 0.4% of memory CD8 clonotypes were shared across several donors. The genetic and exposure-history diversity represented was limited by the small number of donors. Incomplete sequencing was indicated by rarefaction of sorted-subset datasets, despite the large sequencing depth. Naive subsets generally had larger estimated clonotype richness than memory subsets did. Pairwise subsampling indicated that sequencing depth was expected to affect the degree of clonotype sharing among donors.

CD8 naive samples were obtained by positive selection for CCR7 among CD45RO-negative cells, yielding a CD45RA+CCR7+ population from which TemRA cells were excluded. Donors were healthy HIV-negative adults with no recently reported acute infections or vaccinations. Every donor was a Caucasian adult residing in Nashville, Tennessee, USA. After blood collection by leukapheresis, PBMCs were isolated using Ficoll-Histopaque density gradient centrifugation and then cryopreserved in the vapor phase of liquid nitrogen. Analytical flow cytometry was used to check the purity and quantity of each magnetically sorted T cell population. Each sorted fraction had its genomic DNA isolated and then quantified by UV absorbance on a Nanodrop 2000c. The sequenced sample consisted of naive CD8+ T cells from PBMCs. The sample's cell subset or site label, in plain terms: CD45RA+CCR7+. This sequence originates from a man between 18 and 29 years old in good health. Some clones in this sample may be carry-over from other donors' samples.

The nucleotides read TGTGCCAGCAGCTGGCAGGAGTCCTACGAGCAGTACTTC. This codes for CASSWQESYEQYF. The chain joins TRBV7-6 to TRBJ2-7; no D gene can be assigned with confidence. The germline V gene supplies CDR1 SGHVS and CDR2 FNYEAQ. CDR3 length: 13 amino acids, cysteine to phenylalanine. CDR3 DNA is the only sequence kept; it has 39 bases, read in frame from the first base. Trimming at the junction amounts to 4 bases on V and 1 base on J, and the germline ends lie 8 bases apart.